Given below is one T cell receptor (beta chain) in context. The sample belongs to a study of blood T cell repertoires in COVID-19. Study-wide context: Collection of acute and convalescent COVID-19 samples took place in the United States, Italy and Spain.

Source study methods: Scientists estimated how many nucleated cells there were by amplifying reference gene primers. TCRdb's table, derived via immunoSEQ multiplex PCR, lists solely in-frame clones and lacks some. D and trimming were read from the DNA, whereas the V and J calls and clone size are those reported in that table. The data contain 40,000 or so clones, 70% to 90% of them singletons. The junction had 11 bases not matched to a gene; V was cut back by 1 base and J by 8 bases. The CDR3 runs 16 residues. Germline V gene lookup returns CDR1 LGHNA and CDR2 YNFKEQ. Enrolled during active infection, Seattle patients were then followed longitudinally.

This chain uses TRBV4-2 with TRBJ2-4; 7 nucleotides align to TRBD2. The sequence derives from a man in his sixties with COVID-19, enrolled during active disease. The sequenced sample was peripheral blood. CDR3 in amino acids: CASSQVLAEAGDIQYF. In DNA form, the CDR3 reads TGTGCCAGCAGCCAAGTCTTGGCGGAGGCGGGAGACATTCAGTACTTC.